What follows is one T cell receptor (beta chain) and its context. Its specificity is unknown. Unique molecular identifiers were carried by the TCR beta cDNA libraries. TCRdb recomputed calls from the PCR reads with MiXCR, one row per CDR3 protein. Among hundreds of thousands of distinct CDR3 sequences listed, roughly three fifths were seen once. The data were taken from a study of post-analysis software for immune sequencing data. Study context: There were relapsing-remitting, secondary progressive and progressive-relapsing multiple sclerosis among the disease courses included. Study-level findings and limits: With TRBV5-6, TRBV5-1 and TRBV20-1 included, a handful of TRBV segments were more frequent in patients than in controls. Controls had significantly higher normalized Chao1 diversity than multiple sclerosis patients.

Germline V CDR1 and CDR2: SQVTM, ANQGSEA. The V end was cut by 4 bases, the J end by 0 bases, with 9 bases between. CDR3 size: 13 residues. The chain recombines TRBV29-1 with TRBJ1-1, with D maybe TRBD1 (5 bases). Sequenced input: blood. This TCR was sampled from a girl aged 2-10 years with multiple sclerosis. The CDR3 spells CSVGGGMNTEAFF. CDR3 DNA: TGCAGCGTTGGGGGGGGGATGAACACTGAAGCTTTCTTT.